This is a list of T cell receptor beta chains from one sample in a study of cytomegalovirus exposure and HLA in healthy donors. The method was immunoSEQ multiplex PCR; TCRdb's version includes in-frame clones alone and lacks a portion of them. The table lists under 150,000 clones, around 76% of them singletons. Source material: PBMCs. All receptors come from a man younger than 35 in good health and CMV-seronegative. The CDR3 runs from the conserved cysteine through the conserved F or W. Each record gives: CDR3 protein, CDR3 DNA, clone size, J gene, V gene, D gene. D genes are given only for firm matches. The size field is filled for only some rows; it gives once, few, many or a size class.

CASSQTVFDYRGGNTIYF | TGTGCCAGCAGTCAGACCGTATTCGATTACAGGGGGGGAAACACCATATATTTT | - | TRBJ1-3 | TRBV7-8 | TRBD1
CASSLDPTGKNYGYTF | TGCGCCAGCAGCTTGGATCCGACAGGGAAAAACTATGGCTACACCTTC | - | TRBJ1-2 | TRBV5-1 | TRBD1
CASSFYEGLAGEGDTQYF | TGCGCCAGCAGCTTCTACGAGGGACTAGCGGGAGAAGGAGATACGCAGTATTTT | - | TRBJ2-3 | TRBV5-1 | TRBD2
CASGLSLAGSSYEQYF | TGTGCTAGTGGTTTGTCACTAGCGGGGAGCTCCTACGAGCAGTACTTC | - | TRBJ2-7 | TRBV12-5 | TRBD2
CASSSRPGQGHEKLFF | TGTGCCAGCAGTTCCCGCCCGGGACAGGGGCATGAAAAACTGTTTTTT | few | TRBJ1-4 | TRBV7-9 | TRBD1
CAWSRGAIGLGYTF | TGTGCCTGGAGCCGGGGGGCGATAGGGCTTGGCTACACCTTC | few | TRBJ1-2 | TRBV30 | -
CASSWTGMGNEKLFF | TGTGCCAGCAGCTGGACAGGGATGGGTAATGAAAAACTGTTTTTT | - | TRBJ1-4 | TRBV2 | TRBD1
CASSLGGQGIEETQYF | TGTGCCAGCAGCTTAGGGGGACAGGGGATAGAAGAGACCCAGTACTTC | - | TRBJ2-5 | TRBV11-3 | TRBD1
CASSRQGSQQYF | TGTGCCAGCAGCCGACAGGGCTCTCAGCAGTACTTC | - | TRBJ2-7 | TRBV6-5 | TRBD1
CASSERVNTEAFF | TGTGCTAGCAGTGAACGGGTGAACACTGAAGCTTTCTTT | - | TRBJ1-1 | TRBV6-1 | -
CASSDRAWDEQFF | TGTGCCAGCAGCGACAGGGCTTGGGATGAGCAGTTCTTC | few | TRBJ2-1 | TRBV6-1 | TRBD1